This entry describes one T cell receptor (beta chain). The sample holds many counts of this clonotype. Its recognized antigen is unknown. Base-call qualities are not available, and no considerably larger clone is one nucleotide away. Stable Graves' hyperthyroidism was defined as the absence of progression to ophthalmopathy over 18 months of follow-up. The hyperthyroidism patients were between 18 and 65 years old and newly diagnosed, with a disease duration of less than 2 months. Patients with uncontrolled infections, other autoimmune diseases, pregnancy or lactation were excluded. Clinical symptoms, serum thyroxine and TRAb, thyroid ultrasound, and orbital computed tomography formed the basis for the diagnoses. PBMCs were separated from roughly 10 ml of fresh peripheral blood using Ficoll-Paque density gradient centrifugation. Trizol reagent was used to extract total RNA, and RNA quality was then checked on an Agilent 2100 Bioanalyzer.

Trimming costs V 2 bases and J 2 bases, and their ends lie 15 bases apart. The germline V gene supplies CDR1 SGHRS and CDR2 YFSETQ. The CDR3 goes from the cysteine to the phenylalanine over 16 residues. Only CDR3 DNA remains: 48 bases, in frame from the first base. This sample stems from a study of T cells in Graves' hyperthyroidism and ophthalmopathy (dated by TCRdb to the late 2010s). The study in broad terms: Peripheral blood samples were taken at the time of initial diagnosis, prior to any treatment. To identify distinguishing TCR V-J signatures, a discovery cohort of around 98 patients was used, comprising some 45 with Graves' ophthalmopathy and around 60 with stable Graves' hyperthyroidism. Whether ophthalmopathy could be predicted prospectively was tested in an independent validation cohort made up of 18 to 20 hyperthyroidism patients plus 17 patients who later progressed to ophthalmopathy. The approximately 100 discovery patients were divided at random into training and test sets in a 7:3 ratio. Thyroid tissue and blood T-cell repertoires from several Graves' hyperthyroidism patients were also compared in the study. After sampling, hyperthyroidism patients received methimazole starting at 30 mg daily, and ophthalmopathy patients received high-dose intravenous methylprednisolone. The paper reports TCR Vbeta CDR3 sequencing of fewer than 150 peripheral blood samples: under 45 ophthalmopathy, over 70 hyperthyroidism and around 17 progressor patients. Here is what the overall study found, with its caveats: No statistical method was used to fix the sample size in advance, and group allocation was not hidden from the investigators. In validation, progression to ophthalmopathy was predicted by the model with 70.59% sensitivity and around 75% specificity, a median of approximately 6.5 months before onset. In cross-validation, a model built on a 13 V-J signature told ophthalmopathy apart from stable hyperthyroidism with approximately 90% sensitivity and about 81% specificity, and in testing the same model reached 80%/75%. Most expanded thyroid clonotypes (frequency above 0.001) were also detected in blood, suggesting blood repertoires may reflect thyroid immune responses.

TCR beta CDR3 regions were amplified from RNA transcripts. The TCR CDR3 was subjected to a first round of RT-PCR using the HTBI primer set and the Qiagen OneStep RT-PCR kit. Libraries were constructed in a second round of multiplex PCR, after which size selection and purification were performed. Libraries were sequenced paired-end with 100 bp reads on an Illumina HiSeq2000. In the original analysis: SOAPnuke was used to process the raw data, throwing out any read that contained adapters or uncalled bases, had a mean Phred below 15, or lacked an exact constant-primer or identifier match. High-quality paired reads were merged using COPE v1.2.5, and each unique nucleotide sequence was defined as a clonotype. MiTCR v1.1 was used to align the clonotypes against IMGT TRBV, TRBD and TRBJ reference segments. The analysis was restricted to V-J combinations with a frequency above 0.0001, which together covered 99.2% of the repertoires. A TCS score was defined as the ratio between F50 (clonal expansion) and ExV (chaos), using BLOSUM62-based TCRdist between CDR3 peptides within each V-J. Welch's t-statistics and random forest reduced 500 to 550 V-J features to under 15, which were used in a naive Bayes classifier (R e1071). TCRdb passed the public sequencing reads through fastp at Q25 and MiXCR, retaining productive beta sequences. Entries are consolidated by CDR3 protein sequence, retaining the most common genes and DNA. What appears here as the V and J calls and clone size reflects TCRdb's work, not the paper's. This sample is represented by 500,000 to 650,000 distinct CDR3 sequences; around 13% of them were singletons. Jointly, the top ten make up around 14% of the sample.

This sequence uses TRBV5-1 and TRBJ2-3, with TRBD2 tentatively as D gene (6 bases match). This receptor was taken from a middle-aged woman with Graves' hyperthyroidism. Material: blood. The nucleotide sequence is TGCGCCAGCAGCTTCGGCGGGATTCAGGACACAGATACGCAGTATTTT. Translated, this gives CASSFGGIQDTDTQYF.